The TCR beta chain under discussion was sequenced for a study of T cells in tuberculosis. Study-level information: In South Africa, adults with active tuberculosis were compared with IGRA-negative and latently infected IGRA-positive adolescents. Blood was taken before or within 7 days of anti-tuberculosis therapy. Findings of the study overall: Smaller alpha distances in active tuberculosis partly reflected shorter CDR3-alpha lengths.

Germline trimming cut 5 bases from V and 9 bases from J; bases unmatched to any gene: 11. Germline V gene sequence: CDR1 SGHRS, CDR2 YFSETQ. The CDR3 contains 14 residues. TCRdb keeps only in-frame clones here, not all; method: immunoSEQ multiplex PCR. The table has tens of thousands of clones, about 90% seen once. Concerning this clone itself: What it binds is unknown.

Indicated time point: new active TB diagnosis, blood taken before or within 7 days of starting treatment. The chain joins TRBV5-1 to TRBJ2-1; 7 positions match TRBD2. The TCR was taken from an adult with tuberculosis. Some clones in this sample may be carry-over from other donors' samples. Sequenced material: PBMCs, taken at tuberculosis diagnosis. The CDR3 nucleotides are TGCGCCAGCAGTTTCGGGACTATGTACCTTGAGCAGTTCTTC. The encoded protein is CASSFGTMYLEQFF.